A single sample gave rise to the 11 T cell receptor beta chains below, sequenced in a study of identical twins. TCRdb fed the 5' RACE reads into MiXCR, producing one record per CDR3 protein. The sample lists 250,000 or so distinct CDR3 sequences, about 7% occurring once. This same sample was also part of a study on yellow fever vaccine responses in identical twins.

What was sequenced was memory (CD45RO+) T cells sorted from blood. The receptors derive from a woman aged 18-35 years in good health.

V gene TRBV7-2 combines with J gene TRBJ2-1; D is possibly TRBD2 (5 bases). From germline, CDR1 is SGHTA and CDR2 FQGNSA. The CDR3 spans 17 residues. V lost 5 bases and J lost 6, with 23 bases in between. CDR3 protein: CASSIKSGRVVGNEQFF. CDR3 nucleotide sequence: TGTGCCAGCAGCATAAAGAGCGGCCGGGTTGTAGGCAATGAGCAGTTCTTC.

This clonotype has a count of ten or more. The chain links TRBV5-6 to TRBJ2-1; 7 bases map to TRBD1. The CDR3 is 14 amino acids. Germline V gene lookup returns CDR1 SGHDT and CDR2 YYEEEE. Trimming cost V 5 bases and J 5 bases; bases outside gene matches: 7. CDR3 protein: CASRQTGNHNEQFF. CDR3 nucleotides: TGTGCCAGCAGGCAGACAGGGAACCACAATGAGCAGTTCTTC.

This clonotype was counted a few times. This chain uses TRBV7-8 with TRBJ2-2; TRBD2 aligns across 8 bases. The CDR3 covers 12 residues. After removal of 6 bases from V and 7 bases from J, the junction contained 1 base not matched to a gene. CDR1 and CDR2 (germline): SGHVS, FQNEAQ. CDR3 nucleotides: TGTGCCAGCAGTCGGGGGGGCGGGGAGCTGTTTTTT. Protein product: CASSRGGGELFF.

In this sample, this clonotype turned up a few times. This sequence joins TRBV28 and TRBJ2-5; D unresolved. CDR3 length: 16 amino acids. The germline CDR1 and CDR2 sequences are MDHEN and SYDVKM. V shed 1 base and J shed 5 bases, with 17 bases lying between them. The CDR3 region has the DNA TGTGCCAGCAGTTTATATCGGGCTCCCGATGGGGAGACCCAGTACTTC. It yields the protein CASSLYRAPDGETQYF.

Only a few counts were recorded for this clonotype. This chain uses TRBV6-2 or TRBV6-3 with TRBJ2-1; 9 bases align to TRBD1. The CDR3 totals 13 residues. V lost 5 bases, J lost 15 bases, and 11 bases stayed unmatched. CDR1 MNHEY and CDR2 SVGEGT come from the germline V gene. CDR3 coding DNA: TGTGCCAGCAGTCCGCACCAAGGACAGGGGAGGTTCTTC. This gives the protein CASSPHQGQGRFF.

There are a few counts of this clonotype. The chain carries TRBV21-1 and TRBJ1-1; the table's D gene call, TRBD1, was not cross checked with the DNA. TRBV21-1 is termed a pseudogene. This CDR3 region has 11 residues. The CDR3 DNA follows: TGTGCCAGCAGTCTGAGCCCAGGGGCTTTCTTT. Translation gives CASSLSPGAFF.

This clonotype was seen only a few times. The genes are TRBV20-1 and TRBJ2-7; TRBD1 matches 8 bases. The CDR3 covers 14 residues. The germline gives CDR1 DFQATT, CDR2 SNEGSKA (reference sequence). Unmatched junction bases numbered 4, after V lost 0 bases and J lost 3 bases. This CDR3 reads CSARDRTGLYEQYF. The CDR3 DNA reads as TGCAGTGCTAGAGACCGGACAGGGCTCTACGAGCAGTACTTC.

This clonotype has at least ten counts. The V gene is TRBV6-5, the J gene TRBJ2-7; D might be TRBD1 (5 bases). The CDR3 runs to 14 residues. Germline V gives CDR1 MNHEY, CDR2 SVGAGI. Trimming removed 2 bases at V and 2 bases at J, with 10 bases between. CDR3 DNA: TGTGCCAGCAGTTACGCCGACAGTACCTACGAGCAGTACGTC. It codes for CASSYADSTYEQYV.

Many counts were recorded for this clonotype. V gene TRBV27 combines with J gene TRBJ2-3; tentative D call: TRBD2 (6 bases). Germline values: CDR1 MNHEY, CDR2 SMNVEV (reference sequence). This CDR3 has 15 amino acids. V was shortened by 6 bases and J by 2 bases, with 15 bases between the two germline ends. The CDR3: CASSYKRALTDTQYF. The DNA of the CDR3 is TGTGCCAGCAGCTACAAGCGGGCTCTCACAGATACGCAGTATTTT.

This clonotype was detected a few times. The genes are TRBV11-3 and TRBJ2-1; 11 bases line up with TRBD1. This CDR3 has 16 amino acids. Trimming took 5 bases from V and 2 from J; bases not matched to a gene: 5. The germline gives CDR1 SGHNT, CDR2 YENEEA. The CDR3 nucleotides are TGTGCCAGCAGCCCGGAGGGACAGGGGGCCTACAATGAGCAGTTCTTC. It encodes CASSPEGQGAYNEQFF.

This clonotype was seen repeatedly, ten times or more. The chain uses TRBV7-2 and TRBJ2-3; the match to TRBD2 covers 7 bases. Per germline, CDR1 SGHTA and CDR2 FQGNSA. Unmatched junction bases numbered 11, after V lost 4 bases and J lost 4 bases. This CDR3 is 16 amino acids long. The CDR3, as DNA: TGTGCCAGCAGCTCACCGCCAGGCGGGAGAGCAGATACGCAGTATTTT. This translates into CASSSPPGGRADTQYF.